This T cell receptor (beta chain) was sequenced in a study of cytomegalovirus exposure and HLA in healthy donors. Study-wide context: The 120 or so validation repertoires used the same platform as the 666 first-cohort repertoires, a later analysis reported.

Turning to this clone: Its antigen is as yet unknown.

The CDR3 has 12 residues. Unmatched junction bases numbered 3, after V lost 5 bases and J lost 7 bases. Germline CDR1 GTSNPN, CDR2 SVGIG (reference sequence). TCRdb keeps only in-frame clones here, not all; method: immunoSEQ multiplex PCR. The profile shows 30,000 to 40,000 clones, roughly 93% of them singletons. From the roughly 120-subject validation cohort, which was separate from the approximately 670-subject first cohort, the donors were drawn. Overall study results and limits: Subsequent analysis of the 100 to 150 validation repertoires found a tendency for first-cohort TCR clusters to co-occur. High sensitivity and specificity were reportedly achieved when the classifier diagnosed cytomegalovirus status.

The chain recombines TRBV30 with TRBJ2-7, with 12 bases identical to TRBD2. The clonotype originates from a man younger than 35 in good health and CMV-seronegative. The sequencing sample was made of PBMCs. In DNA, the CDR3 is TGTGCCTGGGCTAGCGGGGGGGTTGAGCAGTACTTC. Protein product: CAWASGGVEQYF.